Detailed here is one TCR beta chain. The ends were cut back, 0 bases at V and 3 bases at J, with 15 bases in the middle. This CDR3 has 17 residues. Germline lookup yields CDR1 LNHDA and CDR2 SQIVND (reference sequence). This specimen belongs to a study of control samples from healthy donors and cancer patients. The repertoire was sequenced with immunoSEQ multiplex PCR; TCRdb's copy has only in-frame clones and lacks some. The repertoire consists of about 55,000 clones, with roughly 87% occurring once and the leading ten covering 3.5% to 4.5%. The sequence was obtained from a man aged 45-60 years in good health. V usage is TRBV19 and J usage is TRBJ1-5, with TRBD1 as a possible D gene (6 bases). Sequencing input: blood. The CDR3 loop is CASSIDSGGALNQPQHF. The DNA for the CDR3 is TGTGCCAGTAGTATAGATTCCGGGGGGGCCCTCAATCAGCCCCAGCATTTT. Based on the CDR3 plus reference TRBV19 and TRBJ1-5, the full variable domain is DGGITQSPKYLFRKEGQNVTLSCEQNLNHDAMYWYRQDPGQGLRLIYYSQIVNDFQKGDIAEGYSVSREKKESFPLTVTSAQKNPTAFYLCASSIDSGGALNQPQHFGDGTRLSIL.